Listed below are T cell receptor beta chains from one sample, sequenced in a study of early T cells in non-severe SARS-CoV-2 infection. MiXCR, run by TCRdb on the 5' RACE reads, gives a single entry per CDR3 protein. The sample contains fewer than 120,000 distinct CDR3 sequences, roughly an eighth of which appear only once. This sample comprised whole blood, obtained at baseline. These receptors originate from an adult who was a healthcare worker with PCR-confirmed SARS-CoV-2 infection or an uninfected control (not recorded which). Both conserved end residues are trimmed from each CDR3. Size is omitted from some rows. Given values are once, few, many or a class for expanded clones.

clone_size	v_call	j_call	cdr3_length	cdr3_aa
few	TRBV4-2	TRBJ2-1	14	ASSQIMASRYNEQF
.	TRBV30	TRBJ1-3	12	AWSETHSGNTIY
.	TRBV27	TRBJ2-7	11	ASSNRGPYEQY
.	TRBV28	TRBJ2-7	13	ASSVTGTSSYEQY
few	TRBV28	TRBJ2-4	12	ASGSDGSKNIQY
few	TRBV18	TRBJ1-2	14	ASSPPGQGADYGYT
few	TRBV6-1	TRBJ1-1	12	ASTLGQANTEAF
few	TRBV6-1	TRBJ1-5	12	ASSEGRPNQPQH
.	TRBV18	TRBJ1-1	11	ASSPQGYTEAF
.	TRBV1	TRBJ2-5	13	TSSQDSGNQETQY
.	TRBV2	TRBJ2-7	15	ASSEQWDKSSSYEQY
.	TRBV6-6	TRBJ1-1	11	ASTDGNQAEAF
many	TRBV11-3	TRBJ2-1	12	ASQLGGPYNEQF
many	TRBV7-7	TRBJ2-3	11	ASSLEGTDTQY
.	TRBV3-1	TRBJ2-1	16	ASSADPGTSGSHNEQF
many	TRBV5-6	TRBJ2-3	14	ASSLATGRGYDTQY
.	TRBV20-1	TRBJ2-7	15	SARGVGLAGVSYEQY
.	TRBV7-9	TRBJ1-3	14	ASSSGSGTAGNTIY
.	TRBV2	TRBJ1-5	12	ASVRDGSNQPQH
.	TRBV10-3	TRBJ2-7	10	AISDYLSEQY
.	TRBV19	TRBJ2-1	16	ASSDGHVPGRSYNEQF
few	TRBV12-3/TRBV12-4	TRBJ2-3	12	ASTVRRSTDTQY
few	TRBV27	TRBJ2-5	13	ASSLLADQQETQY
once	TRBV7-7	TRBJ2-3	12	ASSHGPSTDTQY
few	TRBV2	TRBJ2-3	15	ASSEGFMWGGEDTQY
few	TRBV6-5	TRBJ1-5	12	ASSNHRVDQPQH
.	TRBV9	TRBJ2-1	13	ASSGPGAYYNEQF
.	TRBV4-2	TRBJ2-4	15	ASSQDGRGPVKNIQY
.	TRBV4-1	TRBJ2-7	13	ASSQEGDRDYEQY
few	TRBV6-2/TRBV6-3	TRBJ2-3	12	ASSGDTAADTQY
many	TRBV29-1	TRBJ2-1	12	SVEERGDSNEQF
.	TRBV27	TRBJ1-1	11	ASSLVRGTEAF
.	TRBV12-3/TRBV12-4	TRBJ2-3	13	ASSSYLGATDTQY
few	TRBV19	TRBJ2-7	14	ASNTGRLGTVEEQY
many	TRBV5-4	TRBJ2-7	12	ASSLAGTAYEQY
.	TRBV7-9	TRBJ2-1	15	ASSPWSWGQGNNEQF
.	TRBV6-6	TRBJ1-4	13	ASSVNRGRNEKLF
.	TRBV4-1	TRBJ1-3	12	ASPGGIDGNTIY
few	TRBV19	TRBJ1-2	12	ASSRARARSGYT
few	TRBV27	TRBJ2-7	12	ASSFSHLAYEQY
many	TRBV11-1	TRBJ2-1	10	ASSLVEDEQF
many	TRBV5-1	TRBJ2-2	12	ASSLAQNTGELF
few	TRBV19	TRBJ2-7	13	ATSGLAGAPAEQY
few	TRBV20-1	TRBJ1-3	10	SAGDAGNTIY
many	TRBV6-1	TRBJ2-5	9	ASSEGVSCD
.	TRBV6-1	TRBJ2-7	12	ASSPQRKGREQY
many	TRBV3-1	TRBJ1-6	12	ASSPDRGGSPLH
few	TRBV11-2	TRBJ1-6	12	ASSSEGANSPLH
many	TRBV30	TRBJ1-1	12	AWNSAFMNTEAF
many	TRBV29-1	TRBJ1-1	11	SVAGGGGAEAF
few	TRBV6-5	TRBJ1-1	12	ASSPRGSGTEAF
few	TRBV12-3/TRBV12-4	TRBJ2-5	11	ASSTGRRETQY